The present T cell receptor beta chain was sequenced within a study of long-term antiretroviral therapy in people with HIV. Study at large: The oldest samples precede the 2015 immediate-ART recommendation by about a decade. Findings of the study overall: Clones with expansion before ART led the repertoire at all time points. The study collected no data on ART adherence, viral resistance or therapy changes. Compared with controls, HIV repertoires showed narrower CDR3 length ranges.

This was the immunoSEQ v3.0 assay at survey level. Measured with immunoSEQ multiplex PCR; TCRdb has only the in-frame clones, and not every one. This sample has under 20,000 clones; around 86% occur once, and the top ten carry roughly a tenth. A note on this clone: Antigen unknown.

Germline V lookup: CDR1 SGHVS, CDR2 FQNEAQ. The CDR3 covers 16 residues. Germline trimming cut 4 bases from V and 4 bases from J; bases unmatched to any gene: 8. The sample was unsorted PBMCs, taken 0.5 years after starting antiretroviral therapy. The chain combines TRBV7-8 with TRBJ2-1, with 9 bases lining up with TRBD2. This clonotype was sampled from a man aged 35-49 years with HIV. In DNA, the CDR3 is TGTGCCAGCAGCTGGCTAGCGGGGAAGGGGTACAATGAGCAGTTCTTC. It translates to CASSWLAGKGYNEQFF.